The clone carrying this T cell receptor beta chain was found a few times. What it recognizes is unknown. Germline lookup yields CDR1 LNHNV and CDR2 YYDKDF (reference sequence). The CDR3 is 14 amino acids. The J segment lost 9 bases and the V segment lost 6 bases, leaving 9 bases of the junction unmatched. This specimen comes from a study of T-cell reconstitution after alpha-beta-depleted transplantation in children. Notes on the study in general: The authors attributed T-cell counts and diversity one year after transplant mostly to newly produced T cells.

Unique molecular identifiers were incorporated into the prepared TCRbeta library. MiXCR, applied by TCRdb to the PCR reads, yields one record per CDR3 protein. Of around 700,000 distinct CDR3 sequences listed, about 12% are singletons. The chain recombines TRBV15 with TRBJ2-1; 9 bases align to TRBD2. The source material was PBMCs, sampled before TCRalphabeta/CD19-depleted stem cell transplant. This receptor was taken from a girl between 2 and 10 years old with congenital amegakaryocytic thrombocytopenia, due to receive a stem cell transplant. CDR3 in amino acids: CATSAGGRFSEQFF. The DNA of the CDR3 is TGTGCCACCAGTGCGGGAGGGAGGTTCAGTGAGCAGTTCTTC.